This section outlines one T cell receptor beta chain sequence together with its context. Its recognized antigen is unknown. The input lacks base qualities; no much larger clone sits a single base away. This sample stems from a study of blood T cell repertoires in COVID-19 (dated by TCRdb to about 2020). About the full investigation: Samples covering the acute and convalescent phases of COVID-19 were provided by collaborators in the United States, Italy and Spain. The material from the prospective study consisted of cDNA or gDNA derived from T cells, B-cell-depleted T cells, or PBMCs. The dataset comprised deeply sampled blood TCRbeta repertoires from subjects exposed to, actively infected with, or recovered from COVID-19. A freely available public database, intended as a resource for researchers studying the immune response to SARS-CoV-2, is where the repertoires were released. Samples came from the ongoing ImmuneRACE study (first 160 participants) plus 1,254 subjects from 6 global collaborators. Nearly every sample came with metadata listing a de-identified subject ID, COVID-19 status, age in years and sex. Where HLA class I and class II types were available, the types were taken from metadata supplied by the sample provider, not from assay-based typing.

TCRbeta CDR3 regions were amplified from genomic DNA using the immunoSEQ Assay, a bias-controlled multiplex PCR. The source study handled its data this way. The number of nucleated cells in each sample was estimated by amplification of reference gene primers within the assay. To quantify the absolute abundance of each unique TCRbeta CDR3 rearrangement, sequence reads were collapsed and filtered. For each sample, productive Simpson clonality was calculated by taking the square root of Simpson's diversity index across productive rearrangements. TCRdb provides this immuneACCESS table in a form limited to in-frame rearrangements. Some clones are lacking; in checked studies, under half of them reflect an unresolved V gene, and why the rest are absent is not known. V and J calls and clone size are those listed in that table; D and trimming were worked out from the DNA. The sample table contains under 350,000 clones; only one count was recorded for roughly 89% of them. The ten largest account for approximately 4.2% of the sample.

Collaborating institutions collected whole blood in K2EDTA tubes following their own protocols. For TCRbeta analysis, collaborator samples were shipped as frozen whole blood, as isolated PBMCs, or as DNA extracted from either sample type. The investigation overall reported the following: The quantity of clinical and demographic metadata differed by source and by participant and was supplied without curation.

The CDR3 contains 14 residues, cysteine and phenylalanine counted. CDR3 DNA only is kept here, 42 bases in frame from base 1. V is pared back by 1 base and J by 5 bases, with 11 bases lying between the germline termini. In the germline V gene (reference sequence), CDR1 corresponds to SEHNR and CDR2 to FQNEAQ. This receptor was identified in a man aged 35 to 55 with acute or convalescent COVID-19. The material sequenced was peripheral blood. The rearrangement combines TRBV7-9 with TRBJ1-2, with no D gene named confidently. At the DNA level, the sequence is TGTGCCAGCAGCTTAGGGCCGACTGGGTATGGCTACACCTTC. This gives the protein CASSLGPTGYGYTF. When the CDR3 is completed using the reference TRBV7-9 and TRBJ1-2 genes on either side, the full variable domain is DTGVSQNPRHKITKRGQNVTFRCDPISEHNRLYWYRQTLGQGPEFLTYFQNEAQLEKSRLLSDRFSAERPKGSFSTLEIQRTEQGDSAMYLCASSLGPTGYGYTFGSGTRLTVV.